This TCR beta chain is from a study of T-cell reconstitution after alpha-beta-depleted transplantation in children. Findings and limits, study-wide: Diversity and T-cell counts at one year after transplant derived mostly from new T cells.

The germline V gene has CDR1 SGHTA and CDR2 FQGNSA. CDR3 length equals 14 residues. With 5 bases clipped from V and 7 bases from J, the junction kept 7 bases outside the gene matches. During its preparation, the TCRbeta library received unique molecular identifiers. TCRdb used MiXCR to reprocess the PCR reads, holding one entry per CDR3 protein. Of just over 950,000 distinct CDR3 sequences in the sample, 25% to 35% were seen once. This clonotype was seen more than once but under ten times. Its specificity is unknown. This clonotype was obtained from a boy under three years old who had a stem cell transplant for SCID, so the T cells may come from the graft donor. Sequencing was performed on PBMCs, mostly from graft donor cells, taken 360 days after TCRalphabeta/CD19-depleted stem cell transplant. The chain is built from TRBV7-2 and TRBJ2-1; TRBD1 agrees at 8 bases. The CDR3 reads CASSPGTGLNEQFF. In DNA form, the CDR3 reads TGTGCCAGCAGCCCCGGGACAGGTCTTAATGAGCAGTTCTTC.